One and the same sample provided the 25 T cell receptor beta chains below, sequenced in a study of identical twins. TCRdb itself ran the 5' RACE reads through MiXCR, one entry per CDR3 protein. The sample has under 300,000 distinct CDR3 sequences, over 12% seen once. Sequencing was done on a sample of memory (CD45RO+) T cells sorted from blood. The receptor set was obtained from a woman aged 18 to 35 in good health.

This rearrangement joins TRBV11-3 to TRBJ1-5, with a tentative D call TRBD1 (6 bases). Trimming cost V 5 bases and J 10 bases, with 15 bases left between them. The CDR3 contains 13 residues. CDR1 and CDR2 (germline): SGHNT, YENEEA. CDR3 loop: CASSALQGSPQHF. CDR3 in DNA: TGTGCCAGCAGCGCCCTACAGGGCTCACCCCAGCATTTT. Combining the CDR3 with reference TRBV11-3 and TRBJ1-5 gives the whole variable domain EAGVVQSPRYKIIEKKQPVAFWCNPISGHNTLYWYLQNLGQGPELLIRYENEEAVDDSQLPKDRFSAERLKGVDSTLKIQPAELGDSAVYLCASSALQGSPQHFGDGTRLSIL.

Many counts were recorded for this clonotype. The CDR3 is CASSHSGTRHREQYF. The CDR3 DNA follows: TGTGCCAGCAGCCACTCCGGGACTCGACATCGAGAGCAGTACTTC. This chain links TRBV11-2 with TRBJ2-7; maybe TRBD2 (6 bases). Trimming removed 5 bases at V and 7 bases at J, with 21 bases between. Germline V lookup: CDR1 SGHAT, CDR2 FQNNGV. This CDR3 contains 15 residues.

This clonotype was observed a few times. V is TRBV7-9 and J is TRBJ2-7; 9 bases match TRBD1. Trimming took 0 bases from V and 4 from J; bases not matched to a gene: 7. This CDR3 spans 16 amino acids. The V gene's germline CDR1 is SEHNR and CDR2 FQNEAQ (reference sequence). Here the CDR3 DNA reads TGTGCCAGCAGCTTAGCCCGAGGGACAGGGAGTTACGAGCAGTACTTC. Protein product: CASSLARGTGSYEQYF.

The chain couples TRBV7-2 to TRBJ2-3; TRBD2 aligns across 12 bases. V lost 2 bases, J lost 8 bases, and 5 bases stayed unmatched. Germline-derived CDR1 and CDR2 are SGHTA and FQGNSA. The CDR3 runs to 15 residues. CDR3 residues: CASSLTTSGSATQYF. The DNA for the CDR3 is TGTGCCAGCAGCTTAACGACTAGCGGGAGCGCTACGCAGTATTTT.

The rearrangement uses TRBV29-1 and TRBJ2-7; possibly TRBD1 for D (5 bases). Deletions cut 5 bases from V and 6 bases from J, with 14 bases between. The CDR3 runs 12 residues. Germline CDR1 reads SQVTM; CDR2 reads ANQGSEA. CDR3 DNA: TGCAGCGTTTACGGGCAGGGCGGCGAGCAGTACTTC. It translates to CSVYGQGGEQYF.

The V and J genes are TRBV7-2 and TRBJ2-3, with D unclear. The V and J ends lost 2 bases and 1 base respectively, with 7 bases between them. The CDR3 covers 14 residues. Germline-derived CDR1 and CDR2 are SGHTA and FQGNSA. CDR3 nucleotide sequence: TGTGCCAGCAGCTTACGGTCGGGCACAGATACGCAGTATTTT. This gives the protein CASSLRSGTDTQYF.

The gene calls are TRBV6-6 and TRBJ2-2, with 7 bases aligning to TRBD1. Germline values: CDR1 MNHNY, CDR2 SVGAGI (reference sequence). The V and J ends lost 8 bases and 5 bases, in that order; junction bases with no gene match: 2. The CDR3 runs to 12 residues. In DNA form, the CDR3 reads TGTGCCAGCGGGACAGTTACCGGGGAGCTGTTTTTT. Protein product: CASGTVTGELFF.

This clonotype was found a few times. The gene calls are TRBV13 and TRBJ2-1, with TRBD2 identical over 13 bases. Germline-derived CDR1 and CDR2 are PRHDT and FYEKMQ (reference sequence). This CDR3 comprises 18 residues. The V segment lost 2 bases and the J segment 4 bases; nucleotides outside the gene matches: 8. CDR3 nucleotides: TGTGCCAGCAGCTTAAAGTTGTGGACTAGCGGGAGTTACAATGAGCAGTTCTTC. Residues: CASSLKLWTSGSYNEQFF.

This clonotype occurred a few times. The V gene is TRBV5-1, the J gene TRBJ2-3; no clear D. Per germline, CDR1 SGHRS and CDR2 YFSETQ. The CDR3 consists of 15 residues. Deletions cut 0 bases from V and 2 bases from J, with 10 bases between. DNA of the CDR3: TGCGCCAGCAGCTTGGCCTGGCAGGCCACAGATACGCAGTATTTT. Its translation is CASSLAWQATDTQYF. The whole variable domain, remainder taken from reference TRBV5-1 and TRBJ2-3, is KAGVTQTPRYLIKTRGQQVTLSCSPISGHRSVSWYQQTPGQGLQFLFEYFSETQRNKGNFPGRFSGRQFSNSRSEMNVSTLELGDSALYLCASSLAWQATDTQYFGPGTRLTVL.

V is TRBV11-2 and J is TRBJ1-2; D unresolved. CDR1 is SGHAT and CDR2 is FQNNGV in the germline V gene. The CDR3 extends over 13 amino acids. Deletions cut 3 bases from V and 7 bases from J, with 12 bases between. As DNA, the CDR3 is TGTGCCAGCAGCTTGAGTTTGTTCTCTGGCTACACCTTC. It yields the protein CASSLSLFSGYTF.

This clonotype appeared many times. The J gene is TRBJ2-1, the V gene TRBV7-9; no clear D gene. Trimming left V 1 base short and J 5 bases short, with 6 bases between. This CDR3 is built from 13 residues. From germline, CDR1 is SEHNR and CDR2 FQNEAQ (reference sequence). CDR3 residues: CASSLVRHNEQFF. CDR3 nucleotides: TGTGCCAGCAGCTTAGTACGGCACAATGAGCAGTTCTTC.

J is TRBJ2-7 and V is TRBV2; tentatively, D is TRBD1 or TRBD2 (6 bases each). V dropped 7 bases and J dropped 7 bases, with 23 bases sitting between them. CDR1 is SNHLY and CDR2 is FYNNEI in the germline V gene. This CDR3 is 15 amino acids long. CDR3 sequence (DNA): TGTGCCAGCACCCCAGGTGGGGGGCATCTGGGTGAGCAGTACTTC. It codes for CASTPGGGHLGEQYF.

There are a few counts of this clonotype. In DNA, the CDR3 is TGTGCCAGCAGCTTATCTCTCCGGGGGAGGTACGAGCAGTACTTC. Amino acids: CASSLSLRGRYEQYF. The chain uses TRBV7-8 and TRBJ2-7, with a possible D match to TRBD2 (6 bases). The CDR3 has 15 amino acids. The V and J ends lost 2 bases and 4 bases respectively, with 15 bases between them. In germline, CDR1 is SGHVS, CDR2 FQNEAQ.

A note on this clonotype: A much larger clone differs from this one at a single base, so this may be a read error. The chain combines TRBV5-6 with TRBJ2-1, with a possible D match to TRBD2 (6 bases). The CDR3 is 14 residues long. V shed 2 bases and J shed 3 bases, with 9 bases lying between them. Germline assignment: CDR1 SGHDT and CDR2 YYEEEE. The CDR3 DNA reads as TGTGCCAGCAGCTTAGCGGGCTACTACAATGAGCAGTTCTTC. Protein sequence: CASSLAGYYNEQFF.

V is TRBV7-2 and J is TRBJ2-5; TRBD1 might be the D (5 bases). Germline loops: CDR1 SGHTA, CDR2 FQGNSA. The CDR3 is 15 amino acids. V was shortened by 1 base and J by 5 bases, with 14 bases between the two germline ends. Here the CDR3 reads CASSLGLGPSETQYF. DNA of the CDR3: TGTGCCAGCAGCTTAGGGCTGGGGCCCTCGGAGACCCAGTACTTC.

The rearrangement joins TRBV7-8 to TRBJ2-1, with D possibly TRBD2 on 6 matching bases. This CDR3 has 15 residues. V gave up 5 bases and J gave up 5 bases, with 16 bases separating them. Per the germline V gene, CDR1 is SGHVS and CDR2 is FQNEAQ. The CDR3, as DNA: TGTGCCAGCAGCCACCGGTGGCGGGGAGACAATGAGCAGTTCTTC. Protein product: CASSHRWRGDNEQFF.

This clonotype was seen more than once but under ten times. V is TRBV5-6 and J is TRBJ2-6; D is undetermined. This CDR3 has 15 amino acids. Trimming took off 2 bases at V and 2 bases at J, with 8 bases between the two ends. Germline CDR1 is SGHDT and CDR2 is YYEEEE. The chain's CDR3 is CASSFIGAGANVLTF. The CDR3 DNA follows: TGTGCCAGCAGCTTTATAGGCGCTGGGGCCAACGTCCTGACTTTC.

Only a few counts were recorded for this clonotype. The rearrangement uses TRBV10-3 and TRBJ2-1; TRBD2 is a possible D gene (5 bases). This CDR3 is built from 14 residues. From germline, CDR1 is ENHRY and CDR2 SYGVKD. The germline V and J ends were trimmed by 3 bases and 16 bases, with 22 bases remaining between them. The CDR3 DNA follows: TGTGCCATCAGTGATGGCGGGTTCGGAACAGTTAATTTCTTC. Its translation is CAISDGGFGTVNFF.

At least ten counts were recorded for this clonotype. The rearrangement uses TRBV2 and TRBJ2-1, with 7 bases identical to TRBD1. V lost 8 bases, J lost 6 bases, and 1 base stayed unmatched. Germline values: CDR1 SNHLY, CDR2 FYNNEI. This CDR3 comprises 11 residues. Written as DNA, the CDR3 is TGTGCCAGCGGGACAGCCAATGAGCAGTTCTTC. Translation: CASGTANEQFF.

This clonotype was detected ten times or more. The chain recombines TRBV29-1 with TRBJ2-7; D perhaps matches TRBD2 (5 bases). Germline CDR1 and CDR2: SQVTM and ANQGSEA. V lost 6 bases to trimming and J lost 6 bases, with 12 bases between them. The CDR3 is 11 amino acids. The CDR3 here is CSVGILSEQYF. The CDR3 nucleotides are TGCAGCGTCGGGATTCTCTCCGAGCAGTACTTC.

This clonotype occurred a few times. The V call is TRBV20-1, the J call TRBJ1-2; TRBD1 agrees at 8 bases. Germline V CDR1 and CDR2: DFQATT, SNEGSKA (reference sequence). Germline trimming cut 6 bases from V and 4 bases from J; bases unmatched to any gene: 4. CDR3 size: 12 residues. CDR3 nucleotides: TGCAGTGCAAATACAGGGGGCTATGGCTACACCTTC. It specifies CSANTGGYGYTF.

This CDR3 reads CSVKTSGNEQYF. CDR3 DNA: TGCAGCGTGAAGACTAGCGGGAATGAGCAGTACTTC. The gene calls are TRBV29-1 and TRBJ2-7; 11 nucleotides align to TRBD2. Germline values: CDR1 SQVTM, CDR2 ANQGSEA. V gave up 6 bases and J gave up 7 bases; unmatched junction bases: 5. The CDR3 extends over 12 amino acids.

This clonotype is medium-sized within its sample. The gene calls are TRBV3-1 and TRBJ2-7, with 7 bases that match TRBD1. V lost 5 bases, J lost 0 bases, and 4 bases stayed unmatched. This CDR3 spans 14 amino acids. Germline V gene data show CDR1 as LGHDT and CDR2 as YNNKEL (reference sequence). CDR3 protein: CASSADRVSYEQYF. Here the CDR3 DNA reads TGTGCCAGCAGCGCAGACAGGGTCTCCTACGAGCAGTACTTC.

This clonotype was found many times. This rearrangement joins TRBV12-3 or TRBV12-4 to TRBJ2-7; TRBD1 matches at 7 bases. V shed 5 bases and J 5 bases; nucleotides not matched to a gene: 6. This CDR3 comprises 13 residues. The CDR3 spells CASSPSGQNEQYF. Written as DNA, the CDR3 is TGTGCCAGCAGTCCCTCGGGACAGAACGAGCAGTACTTC.

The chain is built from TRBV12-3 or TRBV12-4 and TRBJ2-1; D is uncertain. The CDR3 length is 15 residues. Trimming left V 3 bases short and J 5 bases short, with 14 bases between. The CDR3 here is CASSLRIAHNNEQFF. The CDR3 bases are TGTGCCAGCAGTTTGAGGATCGCCCACAACAATGAGCAGTTCTTC.